This T cell receptor beta chain was obtained from a study of blood T cell repertoires in COVID-19. The wider study: T cells, B-cell-depleted T cells, or PBMCs supplied cDNA or gDNA.

Sequencing was performed with immunoSEQ multiplex PCR; in TCRdb, only in-frame clones are kept and a portion is missing. The sample consists of about 200,000 clones, roughly four fifths of them appearing once. Germline V gene sequence: CDR1 GTSNPN, CDR2 SVGIG (reference sequence). Trimming took 2 bases from V and 7 from J; bases not matched to a gene: 5. The CDR3 extends over 14 amino acids. The sequencing sample was made of peripheral blood. This clonotype originated in a human donor with acute or convalescent COVID-19. The donor label of this sample is uncertain. V gene TRBV30 combines with J gene TRBJ1-4; 9 bases are a match to TRBD1. The CDR3: CAWSRRDRAEKLFF. CDR3 bases: TGTGCCTGGAGTCGCCGGGACAGGGCTGAAAAACTGTTTTTT.